The T cell receptor (beta chain) described here comes from a study of blood T cells in healthy people across ages. Findings and limits, study-wide: CMV status of donors was not determined, possibly confounding expanded clonotype changes.

Notes on this clonotype: Antigen unknown.

Using a J-beta primer mix together with a sample-barcoded 5' primer, a second PCR was run for about 6 to 11 cycles. TCRdb fed the 5' RACE reads into MiXCR, producing one record per CDR3 protein. The table lists 1.5 million to 2 million distinct CDR3 sequences, roughly 30% of them singletons, with 7.7% in the top ten. The source is a woman in her twenties or thirties in good health. The source material was blood.

The CDR3 DNA is TGTGCCAGCAGGGAGGGGCCAAACACAGATACGCAGTATTTT. Protein: CASREGPNTDTQYF. This rearrangement joins TRBV28 to TRBJ2-3; possible D gene TRBD2, 6 bases. The CDR3 is 14 residues long. CDR1 is MDHEN and CDR2 is SYDVKM in the germline V gene. The V end lost 6 bases, the J end lost 2 bases, and 12 bases lay between the germline ends.